A single sample gave rise to the 22 T cell receptor beta chains below, sequenced in a study of T cells in Graves' hyperthyroidism and ophthalmopathy. Regions amplified from RNA transcripts were the TCR beta CDR3 regions. Carried out on the TCR CDR3, a first-round RT-PCR used the HTBI primer set. TCRdb redid the calling of the multiplex PCR reads with MiXCR, one entry per CDR3 protein. The sample lists approximately 430,000 distinct CDR3 sequences, roughly 14% seen once, with approximately 13% in the top ten. The specimen sequenced was blood. Source of these receptors: a man aged 18 to 29 with Graves' ophthalmopathy.

The chain joins TRBV4-2 to TRBJ2-3; 12 nucleotides align to TRBD2. Germline CDR1 and CDR2: LGHNA and YNFKEQ. With 4 bases clipped from V and 5 bases from J, the junction kept 1 base outside the gene matches. The CDR3 sequence is 14 residues long. For the CDR3, the DNA is TGTGCCAGCAGCCCGACTAGCGGGGGAGATACGCAGTATTTT. Encoded protein: CASSPTSGGDTQYF.

The sample holds many counts of this clonotype. V and J are TRBV7-2 and TRBJ2-1, with 8 bases fitting TRBD2. This CDR3 has 17 amino acids. Germline-derived CDR1 and CDR2 are SGHTA and FQGNSA. V shed 0 bases, J shed 7 bases, and the junction held 11 bases outside the gene matches. The CDR3 protein is CASSLASVGGGWNEQFF. The CDR3 DNA reads as TGTGCCAGCAGCTTAGCGTCGGTCGGGGGGGGTTGGAATGAGCAGTTCTTC.

This clonotype was observed many times. The V call is TRBV5-1, the J call TRBJ1-1, with D perhaps matching TRBD1 (6 bases). Germline V gene data show CDR1 as SGHRS and CDR2 as YFSETQ. The CDR3 sequence is 15 residues long. Trimming took off 3 bases at V and 4 bases at J, with 16 bases between the two ends. CDR3 sequence: CASSSLGGVGTEAFF. CDR3 coding DNA: TGCGCCAGCAGCTCGCTCGGGGGCGTCGGCACTGAAGCTTTCTTT.

Ten or more counts support this clonotype. The gene calls are TRBV6-1 and TRBJ2-7; a weak D match, TRBD2 (6 bases). Trimming pared 6 bases from V and 5 bases from J, leaving 23 bases between. This CDR3 comprises 16 residues. Germline V gene lookup returns CDR1 MNHNS and CDR2 SASEGT. The CDR3, as DNA: TGTGCCAGCAGAACCCCCGGAGGAGGGCCAAAGGACGAGCAGTACTTC. Translation: CASRTPGGGPKDEQYF.

This clonotype was detected ten times or more. V and J are TRBV11-2 and TRBJ2-5; no clear D gene. Germline-derived CDR1 and CDR2 are SGHAT and FQNNGV. Trimming shortened V by 4 bases and J by 1 base, and 19 bases separated the two germline ends. The CDR3 length is 17 residues. The CDR3 here is CASSSERGGIAQETQYF. The CDR3 DNA is TGTGCCAGCAGCTCCGAAAGAGGTGGCATAGCCCAAGAGACCCAGTACTTC.

Many counts were recorded for this clonotype. This sequence joins TRBV3-1 and TRBJ2-7, with D tentatively TRBD1 (5 bases). The CDR3 contains 13 residues. Germline V lookup: CDR1 LGHDT, CDR2 YNNKEL (reference sequence). With 2 bases removed from V and 2 bases from J, the gap between germline ends came to 7 bases. CDR3 sequence: CASSQKGAYEQYF. The CDR3 DNA is TGTGCCAGCAGCCAAAAAGGGGCCTACGAGCAGTACTTC.

In DNA form, the CDR3 reads TGTGCCATCAGTGAGTCAGAGTTAGACCAGTACTTC. Protein sequence: CAISESELDQYF. This chain joins TRBV10-3 and TRBJ2-5; D remains unclear. This CDR3 contains 12 residues. Trimming removed 0 bases from V and 10 bases from J, with 9 bases in between. Germline CDR1 ENHRY, CDR2 SYGVKD.

This clonotype appeared many times. The chain employs TRBV6-1 and TRBJ2-7; 13 bases align to TRBD2. This CDR3 has 14 amino acids. V was pared by 10 bases and J by 4 bases, with 7 bases of the junction left unmatched. Germline loops: CDR1 MNHNS, CDR2 SASEGT. The chain's CDR3 is CATTWTSGRYEQYF. The CDR3, as DNA: TGTGCCACCACCTGGACTAGCGGGAGATACGAGCAGTACTTC.

This clonotype was seen only a few times. The CDR3 protein is CASSSHIGQPALVEMNTEAFF. DNA of the CDR3: TGTGCCAGCAGCTCCCACATAGGACAGCCCGCTCTAGTAGAAATGAACACTGAAGCTTTCTTT. The chain couples TRBV11-3 to TRBJ1-1, with D possibly matching TRBD1 (6 bases). Germline V gives CDR1 SGHNT, CDR2 YENEEA. Deletions cut 4 bases from V and 0 bases from J, with 30 bases between. The CDR3 runs 21 residues.

Concerning this clonotype: A much bigger clone sits one base away, suggesting this may be a read error. The conserved closing phenylalanine or tryptophan is absent in this CDR3, likely reflecting a read error. The chain has TRBV7-6 and TRBJ1-2; TRBD1 agrees at 8 bases. Unmatched junction bases numbered 6, after V lost 5 bases and J lost 4 bases. The V gene's germline CDR1 is SGHVS and CDR2 FNYEAQ. The CDR3 length is 14 residues. The DNA of the CDR3 is TGTGCCAGCAGCCCCAGGACAGGGCCCTATGGCTACACCTCC. Its protein is CASSPRTGPYGYTS.

This clonotype was picked up many times. The chain has TRBV29-1 and TRBJ1-2; D is ambiguous. The CDR3 loop spans 12 amino acids. The V gene lost 4 bases and the J gene lost 4 bases, with 10 bases spanning the gap. Germline V gives CDR1 SQVTM, CDR2 ANQGSEA. CDR3 coding DNA: TGCAGCGTTGGGGGTGTCGGCTATGGCTACACCTTC. Translated, it gives CSVGGVGYGYTF.

Many counts were recorded for this clonotype. This chain joins TRBV3-1 and TRBJ1-5, with a weak D call TRBD1 (5 bases). Trimming cost V 5 bases and J 10 bases, with 12 bases left between them. Germline CDR1 LGHDT, CDR2 YNNKEL (reference sequence). This CDR3 has 12 amino acids. The CDR3 sequence is CASSTQGGPQHF. The DNA of the CDR3 is TGTGCCAGCAGCACTCAGGGCGGCCCCCAGCATTTT.

This clonotype was seen at least ten times. A junction boundary mismatches the germline segment, possibly from a read error. The chain employs TRBV7-7 and TRBJ2-1; 11 bases are shared with TRBD1. The CDR3 has 15 amino acids. Germline assignment: CDR1 SSHAT and CDR2 FNYEAQ (reference sequence). For the CDR3, the DNA is TGTGCTAGCAGCGCGGGACAGGGGGGGACCAATGAGCAGTTCTTC. Amino acid sequence: CASSAGQGGTNEQFF. Full variable domain (remainder filled in from reference TRBV7-7 and TRBJ2-1): GAGVSQSPRYKVTKRGQDVTLRCDPISSHATLYWYQQALGQGPEFLTYFNYEAQPDKSGLPSDRFSAERPEGSISTLTIQRTEQRDSAMYRCASSAGQGGTNEQFFGPGTRLTVL.

This clonotype was observed at least ten times. The rearrangement links TRBV4-1 to TRBJ2-5; unclear D gene. This CDR3 is 15 amino acids long. Trimming removed 3 bases from V and 0 bases from J, with 11 bases in between. The V gene's germline CDR1 is MGHRA and CDR2 YSYEKL. CDR3 nucleotides: TGCGCCAGCAGCCAGAGTTCCACGTACCAAGAGACCCAGTACTTC. Amino acids: CASSQSSTYQETQYF.

Concerning this clonotype: With a much larger clone just one base away, this may be a read error. The V and J genes are TRBV2 and TRBJ1-6, with D maybe TRBD1 (5 bases). V lost 10 bases to trimming and J lost 9 bases, with 13 bases between them. The germline V gene has CDR1 SNHLY and CDR2 FYNNEI. The CDR3 length is 12 residues. This CDR3 is CATRDDSSPLHF. CDR3 bases: TGTGCCACCCGGGACGACAGTTCACCCCTCCACTTT. Full variable domain (remainder filled in from reference TRBV2 and TRBJ1-6): EPEVTQTPSHQVTQMGQEVILRCVPISNHLYFYWYRQILGQKVEFLVSFYNNEISEKSEIFDDQFSVERPDGSNFTLKIRSTKLEDSAMYFCATRDDSSPLHFGNGTRLTVT.

In this sample, this clonotype turned up many times. The genes are TRBV10-3 and TRBJ1-6, with D maybe TRBD1 (6 bases). The CDR3 is 17 amino acids. Trimming pared 0 bases from V and 0 bases from J, leaving 9 bases between. Germline V gene sequence: CDR1 ENHRY, CDR2 SYGVKD. The CDR3 loop reads CAISESGQSSYNSPLHF. As DNA, the CDR3 is TGTGCCATCAGTGAGTCGGGACAAAGCTCCTATAATTCACCCCTCCACTTT.

This clonotype has a count of ten or more. The J gene is TRBJ2-5, the V gene TRBV7-2; 11 nucleotides line up with TRBD2. CDR1 SGHTA and CDR2 FQGNSA come from the germline V gene. V was clipped by 4 bases and J by 2 bases; unmatched bases: 3. The CDR3 is 15 residues long. The CDR3 DNA is TGTGCCAGCAGCTCACTAGCGGGGGCGCAAGAGACCCAGTACTTC. This sequence encodes CASSSLAGAQETQYF.

This clonotype has a handful of counts. This sequence joins TRBV29-1 and TRBJ1-4, with D unclear. The CDR3 totals 12 residues. Germline V gene lookup returns CDR1 SQVTM and CDR2 ANQGSEA. Trimming took off 4 bases at V and 0 bases at J, with 3 bases between the two ends. This CDR3 is CSVGATNEKLFF. Here the CDR3 DNA reads TGCAGCGTTGGGGCAACTAATGAAAAACTGTTTTTT.

The chain links TRBV6-5 to TRBJ1-6; D ambiguous. The CDR3 totals 16 residues. The germline V and J ends were trimmed by 0 bases and 6 bases, with 12 bases remaining between them. The germline CDR1 and CDR2 sequences are MNHEY and SVGAGI. The CDR3 reads CASSYSSGTSNSPLHF. The CDR3 coding sequence is TGTGCCAGCAGTTACTCGAGCGGCACCAGTAATTCACCCCTCCACTTT.

This clonotype was picked up many times. The chain uses TRBV7-9 and TRBJ1-5; TRBD1 is a possible D gene (5 bases). V lost 5 bases, J lost 1 base, and 18 bases lay in between. Germline CDR1 SEHNR, CDR2 FQNEAQ (reference sequence). The CDR3 length is 17 residues. As DNA, the CDR3 is TGTGCCAGCAGCCCCGACCAGGGTTCCTTAAGCAATCAGCCCCAGCATTTT. Residues: CASSPDQGSLSNQPQHF.

This chain uses TRBV6-5 with TRBJ2-7, with TRBD1 as a possible D gene (5 bases). Per germline, CDR1 MNHEY and CDR2 SVGAGI. The CDR3 runs to 14 residues. V shed 0 bases and J shed 2 bases, with 8 bases lying between them. CDR3 residues: CASSYSTTAYEQYF. The CDR3 region has the DNA TGTGCCAGCAGTTACTCTACGACAGCCTACGAGCAGTACTTC.

This clonotype was detected many times. V gene TRBV11-2 combines with J gene TRBJ1-2; 7 positions agree with TRBD1. Germline V gene data show CDR1 as SGHAT and CDR2 as FQNNGV. The J segment lost 5 bases and the V segment lost 5 bases, leaving 5 bases of the junction unmatched. This CDR3 is built from 13 residues. CDR3: CASSLRGRYGYTF. The CDR3 DNA follows: TGTGCCAGCAGCCTCAGGGGGAGGTATGGCTACACCTTC. Supplemented by reference TRBV11-2 and TRBJ1-2, the full variable domain reads EAGVAQSPRYKIIEKRQSVAFWCNPISGHATLYWYQQILGQGPKLLIQFQNNGVVDDSQLPKDRFSAERLKGVDSTLKIQPAKLEDSAVYLCASSLRGRYGYTFGSGTRLTVV.